The clone carrying this T cell receptor beta chain showed up many times. Its cognate antigen is unknown. The sample comes from a study of molecular identifiers for immune sequencing clone quantification. Study-level background: Sequencing covered four of five parts into which replicate RNA from about 20,000 or 100,000 naive CD8 cells was split. Findings and limits, study-wide: Shared barcodes on identical TCR molecules could underestimate the sizes of highly expanded clones.

Bulk TCR libraries were made with methods that had been previously described and with listed TCR primers. TCRdb analysed the PCR reads with MiXCR anew, one entry per CDR3 protein. The sample includes roughly 320,000 distinct CDR3 sequences, 20% to 25% of them seen just once. Every naive CD8 library was made from between about 18,000 and 1,100,000 sorted cells with 10%, 30% or 50% RNA. V trimming: 3 bases; J trimming: 5 bases; junction bases outside the gene matches: 3. Germline-derived CDR1 and CDR2 are SGHKS and YYEKEE (reference sequence). This CDR3 is 14 amino acids long. What was sequenced was naive CD8+ T cells from blood, with Jurkat cell RNA spiked in. Regarding subset: FACS-sorted CD8+CD4-CCR7+CD45RA+ naive T cells. This chain joins TRBV5-5 and TRBJ2-7; TRBD1 matches at 12 bases. This clonotype was sampled from a human donor in good health. Some libraries in this study had Jurkat cell RNA spiked in. The CDR3 bases are TGTGCCAGCAGCTCGGGGACAGGGGGCGACGAGCAGTACTTC. This sequence encodes CASSSGTGGDEQYF. Variable domain in full (rest from reference TRBV5-5 and TRBJ2-7): DAGVTQSPTHLIKTRGQQVTLRCSPISGHKSVSWYQQVLGQGPQFIFQYYEKEERGRGNFPDRFSARQFPNYSSELNVNALLLGDSALYLCASSSGTGGDEQYFGPGTRLTVT.